The present TCR beta chain was sequenced within a study of shared clonotypes between healthy human individuals (dated by TCRdb to 2020 to 2021). In the study overall: A couple of women and three men aged 18 to 49 years were included in the cohort. For each donor, CD4 naive and CD4 memory were each given three plates, CD8 naive was given two plates, and CD8 memory was given one plate. To estimate repertoire size and how much clonotype sharing occurs between individuals, the study deeply sequenced the blood TCR repertoires of several healthy adults. To increase sequencing depth and limit assay-specific biases, different laboratories used diverse techniques to prepare libraries and sequence TCR repertoires. Leukapheresis yielded between about 0.94 and 8.9 billion PBMCs per donor. Overall study results and their limits: Incomplete sequencing was indicated by rarefaction of sorted-subset datasets, despite the large sequencing depth. Estimated clonotype richness was generally larger for naive than for memory subsets. Because the study included only a small number of donors, the genetic and exposure-history diversity represented was limited. Sampling was restricted to blood, and TCR repertoires in tissues likely differ from the TCR repertoires found in blood. When a few donors were compared, the shared fraction of clonotypes was about 5.5% for naive CD4, more than 3% for naive CD8, about 2.4% for memory CD4, and roughly 0.4% for memory CD8. Based on pairwise subsampling, the degree of clonotype sharing among donors was expected to be affected by sequencing depth. Compared with non-shared clonotypes, the clonotypes found in all four sorted-subset donors had higher generation probabilities.

The donors were healthy, HIV-negative adults with no recently reported acute infections or vaccinations. Every donor was a Caucasian adult living in Nashville, Tennessee, USA. Magnetic negative selection was used to enrich CD4+ T cells, after which naive cells were positively selected on CD45RA and the negative fraction became the memory subset. After blood collection by leukapheresis, PBMCs were isolated using Ficoll-Histopaque density gradient centrifugation and then cryopreserved in the vapor phase of liquid nitrogen. Analytical flow cytometry was used to check the purity and quantity of each magnetically sorted T cell population. From each sorted fraction, genomic DNA was isolated and quantified by UV absorbance on a Nanodrop 2000c. TCR CDR3 regions were amplified from genomic DNA by multiplex PCR using the deep immunoSEQ assay. For each cell subset, the extracted genomic DNA was distributed evenly across all wells of several immunoSEQ 96-well plates, and each plate served as one replicate. For sorted subsets, 200 ng of genomic DNA, equivalent to roughly 33,000 T cell genomes, went into each replicate PCR. The purified libraries were quantified using a Qubit 3.0 fluorometer, sized with a Bioanalyzer 2100, and then quantified again using the KAPA Library Quantification kit. Every immunoSEQ 96-well plate was sequenced on a separate single-read 150-cycle Illumina NextSeq 550 flow cell. Concerning the study's data processing: Because only junctional sequences without quality scores were contained in the immunoSEQ output, filtering matching that applied to full-length reads could not be performed. To assign V/J genes and CDR3, sequences were annotated using PyIR, a Python wrapper for IgBLAST v1.9, with IMGT germline references. Reads were filtered out if the reads had weak V/J assignments (E-value above 1e-6), no CDR3, stop codons, out-of-frame junctions, or ambiguous translated residues. A V3J clonotype was defined by an identical inferred V gene, J gene, and CDR3 amino acid sequence. To compute the percentage overlap between repertoires, the number of shared unique clonotypes was divided by the size of the smaller repertoire. Repertoire richness was assessed with RTK rarefaction, the Chao1 estimator, and Recon v2.1 estimates of unobserved clonotypes. OLGA was used to compute generation probabilities for all TCRbeta clonotypes that the gDNA method yielded from a handful of donors. TCRdb re-hosts the immuneACCESS table, in-frame sequences only. Its copies lack some clones; in the studies checked, an unresolved V gene accounts for under half of them, and the cause for the rest is not known. The V and J calls and the clone size are those of that table, but D and trimming were determined from the DNA. This sample comprises about 1 million clones, around 74% of them detected only once. About 1.4% of the sample comes from the top ten.

Turning to this clone: Its antigen has not been determined. Within one base of it there is no much larger clone, and no base qualities were kept.

This sequence originates from a young man in good health. Sequences were obtained from memory CD4+ T cells sorted from blood. Read against the paper, the sample's cell subset or site label means: CD45RA-negative fraction.

DNA sequence: TGTGCCAGCAGCCCCGGGGGGACCTCCTACGAGCAGTACTTC. Its translation is CASSPGGTSYEQYF. Recombination connected TRBV28 to TRBJ2-7; the central 7 bases match TRBD2. Trimming accounts for 6 bases at V and 0 bases at J, while the number of junction bases matched to no gene is 5. Based on the germline V gene, the CDR1 and CDR2 sequences are MDHEN and SYDVKM. The CDR3, cysteine through phenylalanine, is 14 amino acids long. CDR3 DNA only is kept here, 42 bases in frame from base 1.